This T cell receptor beta chain was observed in a study of T cell clonotyping in hematopoietic cell transplantation. CDR1 and CDR2 (germline): MDHEN, SYDVKM. The V and J ends lost 6 bases and 7 bases respectively, with 21 bases between them. The CDR3 is made up of 16 amino acids. Sequencing used immunoSEQ multiplex PCR; TCRdb keeps in-frame clones, though not all of them. The table lists 45,000 or so clones, about four fifths of them singletons. Sample time point: recipient sample about 28 days before transplant, after cytoreduction. This clone was observed a handful of times. The sequences come from peripheral blood mononuclear cells, collected before stem cell transplant. The receptor comes from a man aged 55-75 years with myelodysplastic syndrome. Some clones in this sample may be carry-over from other donors' samples. The chain is built from TRBV28 and TRBJ1-4; D uncertain. CDR3 residues: CASSPPGTRLSEKLFF. CDR3 sequence (DNA): TGTGCCAGCAGCCCCCCGGGTACGCGTCTGAGTGAAAAACTGTTTTTT.